The rows below give T cell receptor beta chains drawn from one sample of a study of OX40 agonist ivuxolimab in advanced cancers. Clones were read by immunoSEQ multiplex PCR, and TCRdb kept only the in-frame ones, dropping some. The sample has 65,000 to 85,000 clones; roughly 80% are singletons. The source was CD4+ or CD8+ T cells sorted from blood, collected in a trial of the OX40 agonist ivuxolimab. Source of these receptors: an adult with an advanced solid tumor such as melanoma, head and neck, liver or kidney cancer. CDR3s include the opening cysteine and the closing phenylalanine or tryptophan. The order of the fields is V gene, clone size, CDR3 length, J gene, D gene, CDR3 DNA, CDR3 protein. A D gene is named only where the DNA matches it firmly. Clone size is given for some rows only: seen once, a few or many times, or a class if the clone is expanded.

>TRBV15|NA|13|TRBJ2-2|NA
TGTGCCACCAGCTTTGGGGGCACCGGGGAGCTGTTTTTT
CATSFGGTGELFF
>TRBV2|few|12|TRBJ2-7|TRBD2
TGTGCCAGCAGCGCTAGCGGCTACGAGCAGTACTTC
CASSASGYEQYF
>TRBV7-2|NA|14|TRBJ2-5|TRBD2
TGTGCCAGCAGCTTGGTGGGGGGAGGGGAGACCCAGTACTTC
CASSLVGGGETQYF
>TRBV7-9|NA|15|TRBJ1-2|TRBD1
TGTGCCAGCAGCTCCCCGGACAGGGGCGTTTATGGCTACACCTTC
CASSSPDRGVYGYTF
>TRBV10-2|few|16|TRBJ1-4|NA
TGCGCCAGCAGTGAGAACGGTGCAGGGGAGAGGGAAAAACTGTTTTTT
CASSENGAGEREKLFF
>TRBV4-1|NA|15|TRBJ1-5|TRBD1
TGCGCCAGCAGCCAGAATGGAGGGGGCGGACAGCCCCAGCATTTT
CASSQNGGGGQPQHF
>TRBV19|NA|14|TRBJ1-5|TRBD1
TGTGCCAGTAGTCCGACAGGGGGCGGGCAGCCCCAGCATTTT
CASSPTGGGQPQHF
>TRBV7-8|NA|14|TRBJ1-1|NA
TGTGCCAGCAGCGCCTATATCGGGACACCTGAAGCTTTCTTT
CASSAYIGTPEAFF
>TRBV5-8|NA|14|TRBJ2-5|NA
TGTGCCAGCAGCTTGGGGGACGGGCAAGAGACCCAGTACTTC
CASSLGDGQETQYF
>TRBV19|NA|16|TRBJ2-2|NA
TGTGCCAGTAGTGTCTTTTTTGTAGTGAACACCGGGGAGCTGTTTTTT
CASSVFFVVNTGELFF
>TRBV30|NA|13|TRBJ2-5|NA
TGTGCCTGGAGCGGGGGTTTAGGGGAGACCCAGTACTTC
CAWSGGLGETQYF
>TRBV10-3|NA|14|TRBJ1-2|NA
TGTGCCATCAGGACGACAGGATCTAACTATGGCTACACCTTC
CAIRTTGSNYGYTF
>TRBV18|NA|15|TRBJ2-7|NA
TGTGCCAGCTCACCCGGCGGGGCCTTGTCCTACGAGCAGTACTTC
CASSPGGALSYEQYF
>TRBV6-6|NA|15|TRBJ2-7|NA
TGTGCCAGCAGCTTGGACACCTCTCCTTCCTACGAGCAGTACTTC
CASSLDTSPSYEQYF
>TRBV7-9|once|16|TRBJ2-1|NA
TGTGCCAGCAGCCCCCTACAGCGGTTATCCTACAATGAGCAGTTCTTC
CASSPLQRLSYNEQFF
>TRBV5-4|NA|16|TRBJ2-1|NA
TGTGCCAGCAGCACGGGACCCGCCAGCTCCTACAATGAGCAGTTCTTC
CASSTGPASSYNEQFF